This T cell receptor beta chain was recovered during a study of radiotherapy plus CTLA-4 blockade in lung cancer. Libraries were prepared by immunoSEQ multiplex PCR; TCRdb keeps only in-frame clonotypes and omits some of them. The sample has 90,000 to 95,000 clones, about 83% seen once; the top ten hold roughly 0.84%. V lost 5 bases and J lost 6; bases outside the gene matches: 6. The length of the CDR3 is 13 residues. Germline V lookup: CDR1 MNHNS, CDR2 SASEGT. The rearrangement links TRBV6-1 to TRBJ1-1; TRBD1 matches at 7 bases. The sample was peripheral blood, taken from a patient treated with radiotherapy plus ipilimumab. The sequence was collected from a human donor with non-small cell lung cancer who had stable disease on radiotherapy plus ipilimumab. The CDR3: CASSFRQGAEAFF. CDR3 DNA sequence: TGTGCCAGCAGTTTTCGTCAGGGGGCTGAAGCTTTCTTT.